Shown below are 6 T cell receptor beta chains from a single sample sequenced in a study of T cell repertoires in cytomegalovirus infection. These receptors have no identified antigens. One entry per CDR3 protein results from TCRdb running MiXCR on the reads. The sample records hundreds of thousands of distinct CDR3 sequences, roughly 30% being singletons. Sequenced here: cultured CD8+ T cells from PBMCs, sampled from culture after CMV antigen stimulation. These receptors all come from a human donor in good health (CMV status not recorded). Some clones in this sample may be carry-over from other donors' samples.

This clonotype turned up a few times. The V call is TRBV6-2 or TRBV6-3, the J call TRBJ2-7, with a possible D match to TRBD2 (5 bases). The V gene lost 6 bases and the J gene lost 9 bases, with 15 bases spanning the gap. Per the germline V gene, CDR1 is MNHEY and CDR2 is SVGEGT. The CDR3 runs to 12 residues. Written as DNA, the CDR3 is TGTGCCAGCAGCAGACACTCGACTACGCAGTACGTC. The encoded protein is CASSRHSTTQYV.

The chain combines TRBV19 with TRBJ2-7; D possibly corresponds to TRBD2 (5 bases). Germline loops: CDR1 LNHDA, CDR2 SQIVND (reference sequence). There are 14 residues in the CDR3. V shed 3 bases and J shed 2 bases, with 11 bases lying between them. The CDR3 loop reads CASSIAGQTYEQYF. In DNA, the CDR3 is TGTGCCAGTAGTATCGCGGGCCAAACCTACGAGCAGTACTTC.

This chain connects TRBV11-2 to TRBJ2-5; D is possibly TRBD1 (5 bases). The CDR3 contains 12 residues. CDR1 is SGHAT and CDR2 is FQNNGV in the germline V gene. Trimming shortened V by 6 bases and J by 4 bases, and 9 bases separated the two germline ends. CDR3 protein: CASRTATETQYF. The CDR3 DNA sequence: TGTGCCAGCAGGACAGCTACAGAGACCCAGTACTTC.

V is TRBV6-5 and J is TRBJ2-2, with D uncertain. CDR3 length: 16 amino acids. CDR1 is MNHEY, CDR2 SVGAGI, per germline. Trimming left V 0 bases short and J 0 bases short, with 8 bases between. The DNA of the CDR3 is TGTGCCAGCAGTTACTCTAACCCGACGAACACCGGGGAGCTGTTTTTT. Translation gives CASSYSNPTNTGELFF.

This clonotype was counted at least ten times. The V and J genes are TRBV5-5 and TRBJ2-6; D may be TRBD1 (5 bases). From germline, CDR1 is SGHKS and CDR2 YYEKEE (reference sequence). Trimming took 2 bases from V and 2 from J, leaving 8 bases between them. This CDR3 has 15 residues. CDR3 DNA sequence: TGTGCCAGCAGCTTTAGGGGCCCTGGGGCCAACGTCCTGACTTTC. It codes for CASSFRGPGANVLTF.

Details on this clonotype: A much larger clone differs by one base, so this may be a read error. This rearrangement joins TRBV7-6 to TRBJ2-1, with D maybe TRBD1 (7 bases). The CDR3 has 16 amino acids. The V gene's germline CDR1 is SGHVS and CDR2 FNYEAQ. The CDR3 loop reads CASSLTAPGGFHELFF. The CDR3 coding sequence is TGTGCCAGCAGCTTAACAGCCCCAGGGGGGTTTCATGAGCTGTTCTTC.